Listed here are 19 T cell receptor beta chains from one sample, sequenced in a study of shared clonotypes between healthy human individuals. Profiling relied on immunoSEQ multiplex PCR, and the TCRdb table lists in-frame clones only, not all of them. The table records roughly 770,000 clones, just over 95% of them present only once. The naive CD8 population came from CD45RO-negative cells selected for CCR7, without terminally differentiated effector memory CD45RA+ cells. Sequenced: naive CD8+ T cells sorted from blood. These receptors were taken from a man between 25 and 39 years old in good health.

The genes are TRBV7-9 and TRBJ2-1; D remains unclear. The germline V and J ends were trimmed by 8 bases and 9 bases, with 20 bases remaining between them. The CDR3 has 14 residues. CDR1 and CDR2 from the germline V gene are SEHNR and FQNEAQ (reference sequence). The CDR3 bases are TGTGCCAGCGTAAAACCAGGAGCCCCAGGTGAGCAGTTCTTC. This encodes CASVKPGAPGEQFF.

About this clone itself: This specimen includes other DNA sequences encoding the same CDR3. The chain uses TRBV27 and TRBJ2-7; 7 bases map to TRBD2. V was clipped by 6 bases and J by 3 bases; unmatched bases: 5. Looked up from germline, CDR1 is MNHEY and CDR2 is SMNVEV (reference sequence). There are 13 residues in the CDR3. Written as DNA, the CDR3 is TGTGCCAGCAGGGTGGGGGGGAGCTACGAGCAGTACTTC. This sequence encodes CASRVGGSYEQYF.

The genes are TRBV14 and TRBJ2-7, with 13 nucleotides matching TRBD2. V lost 3 bases and J lost 1; bases outside the gene matches: 12. The CDR3 extends over 19 amino acids. CDR1 is SGHDN and CDR2 is FVKESK in the germline V gene. CDR3 DNA sequence: TGTGCCAGCAGCCACTCAATGGGACTAGCGGGAAGGCAATCCTACGAGCAGTACTTC. Its protein is CASSHSMGLAGRQSYEQYF. The full variable domain, completed using reference TRBV14 and TRBJ2-7, is EAGVTQFPSHSVIEKGQTVTLRCDPISGHDNLYWYRRVMGKEIKFLLHFVKESKQDESGMPNNRFLAERTGGTYSTLKVQPAELEDSGVYFCASSHSMGLAGRQSYEQYFGPGTRLTVT.

This clone was recorded once. Other DNA sequences in the sample encode the same CDR3. The chain carries TRBV5-1 and TRBJ2-7; D may be TRBD2 (6 bases). The length of the CDR3 is 14 residues. Germline CDR1 reads SGHRS; CDR2 reads YFSETQ. V lost 4 bases and J 2 bases, leaving 13 bases between the germline ends. This CDR3 reads CASSLLGGTYEQYF. The CDR3, as DNA: TGCGCCAGCAGCCTACTCGGGGGAACCTACGAGCAGTACTTC.

As concerns this clone: A much larger clone differs by one base, so this may be a read error. V gene TRBV13 combines with J gene TRBJ2-2; 12 bases are shared with TRBD2. This CDR3 has 18 residues. J gave up 10 bases and V 2 bases, and 14 bases lay outside the gene matches. Germline CDR1 and CDR2: PRHDT and FYEKMQ (reference sequence). For the CDR3, the DNA is TGTGCCAGCAGCTTAACGCTGGCCGGGACTAGCGGGCCCGAGGAGCTGTTTTTT. Protein product: CASSLTLAGTSGPEELFF. The full variable domain, its missing parts supplied by reference TRBV13 and TRBJ2-2, is AAGVIQSPRHLIKEKRETATLKCYPIPRHDTVYWYQQGPGQDPQFLISFYEKMQSDKGSIPDRFSAQQFSDYHSELNMSSLELGDSALYFCASSLTLAGTSGPEELFFGEGSRLTVL.

This clone appeared a single time. This chain uses TRBV10-3 with TRBJ2-1; D call uncertain. Germline V CDR1 and CDR2: ENHRY, SYGVKD. This CDR3 comprises 15 residues. The V end lost 4 bases, the J end lost 0 bases, and 10 bases lay between the germline ends. CDR3 bases: TGTGCCATCAGTGGTGGGGTGAGCTCCTACAATGAGCAGTTCTTC. Residues: CAISGGVSSYNEQFF.

The J gene is TRBJ2-1, the V gene TRBV14; 9 bases are shared with TRBD1. The V and J ends lost 4 bases and 6 bases, in that order; junction bases with no gene match: 7. Germline V CDR1 and CDR2: SGHDN, FVKESK. The length of the CDR3 is 15 residues. The CDR3 DNA is TGTGCCAGCAGCCCTGGGACAGGGAGTCTCAATGAGCAGTTCTTC. Amino acid sequence: CASSPGTGSLNEQFF.

The genes are TRBV21-1 and TRBJ2-7; the table assigns TRBD1, which was not confirmed against the DNA. TRBV21-1 is an annotated pseudogene. The CDR3 spans 12 residues. The CDR3, as DNA: TGTGCCAGCAGCAAAGCACAGAACGAGCAGTACTTC. As protein: CASSKAQNEQYF.

V and J are TRBV27 and TRBJ2-7, with a weak D call TRBD1 (6 bases). Germline lookup yields CDR1 MNHEY and CDR2 SMNVEV (reference sequence). The CDR3 has 15 amino acids. V lost 2 bases, J lost 1 base, and 12 bases lay in between. CDR3: CASSLGGGQSYEQYF. DNA for the CDR3: TGTGCCAGCAGTTTAGGGGGTGGACAGTCCTACGAGCAGTACTTC.

In this sample, this clone turned up once. The chain couples TRBV7-5 to TRBJ2-7. TRBV7-5 is flagged as a pseudogene. The CDR3 is made up of 17 amino acids. The DNA of the CDR3 is TGTGCCAGAAGCTCCTTGACCGAACCCGACCCCCCTTGCGAGCAGTACTTC. It codes for CARSSLTEPDPPCEQYF.

The chain recombines TRBV9 with TRBJ2-2, with TRBD1 matching 8 bases. Germline trimming cut 3 bases from V and 5 bases from J; bases unmatched to any gene: 6. The CDR3 loop spans 15 amino acids. Germline CDR1 and CDR2: SGDLS and YYNGEE. Written as DNA, the CDR3 is TGTGCCAGCAGCGCCCGGGACAGGTTTACCGGGGAGCTGTTTTTT. It translates to CASSARDRFTGELFF. The entire variable domain, with the rest obtained from reference TRBV9 and TRBJ2-2, is as follows: DSGVTQTPKHLITATGQRVTLRCSPRSGDLSVYWYQQSLDQGLQFLIQYYNGEERAKGNILERFSAQQFPDLHSELNLSSLELGDSALYFCASSARDRFTGELFFGEGSRLTVL.

V gene TRBV6-5 combines with J gene TRBJ2-1, with 10 bases matching TRBD1. The CDR3 totals 14 residues. In germline, CDR1 is MNHEY, CDR2 SVGAGI. With V trimmed by 2 bases and J by 5 bases, 0 bases remained unmatched. CDR3 in amino acids: CASSYGTGDNEQFF. CDR3 nucleotides: TGTGCCAGCAGTTACGGGACAGGGGACAATGAGCAGTTCTTC.

The rearrangement uses TRBV5-4 and TRBJ2-1; D not certain. V was cut by 4 bases and J by 7 bases, with 6 bases left in between. This CDR3 is built from 11 residues. The germline gives CDR1 SGHNT, CDR2 YYREEE (reference sequence). CDR3 residues: CASSASNEQFF. DNA of the CDR3: TGTGCCAGCAGCGCTAGTAATGAGCAGTTCTTC. The whole variable domain, remainder taken from reference TRBV5-4 and TRBJ2-1, is ETGVTQSPTHLIKTRGQQVTLRCSSQSGHNTVSWYQQALGQGPQFIFQYYREEENGRGNFPPRFSGLQFPNYSSELNVNALELDDSALYLCASSASNEQFFGPGTRLTVL.

This chain joins TRBV7-9 and TRBJ1-4, with a weak D call TRBD1 (6 bases). The CDR3 totals 15 residues. The germline gives CDR1 SEHNR, CDR2 FQNEAQ (reference sequence). Trimming cost V 5 bases and J 6 bases, with 16 bases left between them. The CDR3 spells CASSPRGGSDEKLFF. CDR3 nucleotide sequence: TGTGCCAGCAGCCCCCGAGGGGGATCGGATGAAAAACTGTTTTTT.

The chain uses TRBV6-6 and TRBJ1-1, with 9 bases lining up with TRBD1. Trimming took 0 bases from V and 4 from J; bases not matched to a gene: 3. Germline assignment: CDR1 MNHNY and CDR2 SVGAGI (reference sequence). This CDR3 region has 15 residues. CDR3 bases: TGTGCCAGCAGTTACTCGGGGACAGGGACCACTGAAGCTTTCTTT. Encoded protein: CASSYSGTGTTEAFF.

The rearrangement links TRBV6-1 to TRBJ2-5; D assignment may be TRBD1 or TRBD2 (5 bases each). The germline gives CDR1 MNHNS, CDR2 SASEGT. CDR3 size: 15 residues. V lost 7 bases, J lost 4 bases, and 19 bases lay in between. CDR3 in DNA: TGTGCCAGCAACCAGAGGTGGGGCGGGCCAGAGACCCAGTACTTC. Translation: CASNQRWGGPETQYF.

The CDR3 DNA is TGCAGCGTTAATCCTCGGGGGGGTTTCGGTGAGCAGTACTTC. This gives the protein CSVNPRGGFGEQYF. This chain uses TRBV29-1 with TRBJ2-7, with TRBD2 identical over 8 bases. V shed 5 bases and J 7 bases; nucleotides not matched to a gene: 13. This CDR3 is built from 14 residues. CDR1 and CDR2 from the germline V gene are SQVTM and ANQGSEA.

The chain couples TRBV2 to TRBJ2-1, with 10 bases matching TRBD2. Germline V gene lookup returns CDR1 SNHLY and CDR2 FYNNEI. Germline trimming cut 0 bases from V and 8 bases from J; bases unmatched to any gene: 13. This CDR3 spans 18 amino acids. This chain's CDR3 is CASSEALPGTSDGDEQFF. CDR3 bases: TGTGCCAGCAGTGAAGCGTTACCGGGGACTAGCGACGGCGATGAGCAGTTCTTC.

The rearrangement links TRBV25-1 to TRBJ2-3, with D perhaps TRBD2 (6 bases). CDR1 and CDR2 from the germline V gene are MGHDK and SYGVNS. V was shortened by 3 bases and J by 0 bases, with 19 bases between the two germline ends. The CDR3 extends over 18 amino acids. This chain's CDR3 is CASSESVGASESTDTQYF. The CDR3 coding sequence is TGTGCCAGCAGTGAGTCCGTTGGGGCTAGCGAGAGCACAGATACGCAGTATTTT.